This T cell receptor (beta chain) is from a study of cytomegalovirus exposure and HLA in healthy donors. 60 Vbeta and 13 Jbeta primers were used in PCR. Repertoires were generated with immunoSEQ multiplex PCR, while TCRdb's copy carries only in-frame clones and drops some. The sample yields more than 200,000 clones, over 75% seen once. The source is a human donor in good health. Sample: PBMCs.

The CDR3 loop reads CASSLPRQRRTDTQYF. Written as DNA, the CDR3 is TGTGCCAGCAGCTTACCAAGACAGAGACGCACAGATACGCAGTATTTT. The chain carries TRBV7-9 and TRBJ2-3; D possibly corresponds to TRBD1 (5 bases). Deletions cut 2 bases from V and 1 base from J, with 13 bases between. This CDR3 has 16 amino acids. CDR1 and CDR2 from the germline V gene are SEHNR and FQNEAQ (reference sequence).